This T cell receptor beta chain is from a study of blood T cell repertoires in COVID-19. Original methodology: How many nucleated cells were present was estimated from reference gene primer amplification. Sequencing used immunoSEQ multiplex PCR; TCRdb keeps in-frame clones, though not all of them. That table gives V, J and clone size, and the DNA gave D and trimming. The sample has approximately 160,000 clones, roughly 72% seen once. The V end lost 0 bases, the J end lost 1 base, and 8 bases lay between the germline ends. Germline loops: CDR1 SGHRS, CDR2 YFSETQ. The CDR3 runs 15 residues. The V gene is TRBV5-1, the J gene TRBJ2-1, with D possibly TRBD2 on 6 matching bases. The TCR was taken from a woman of 80 years or more with acute or convalescent COVID-19. The sample comprised peripheral blood. CDR3 protein: CASSLDGTSYNEQFF. For the CDR3, the DNA is TGCGCCAGCAGCTTGGATGGGACTTCCTACAATGAGCAGTTCTTC.